The 6 T cell receptor beta chains reported below all come from one sample, sequenced in a study of cytomegalovirus exposure and HLA in healthy donors. The PCR had 60 Vbeta and 13 Jbeta primers. The method was immunoSEQ multiplex PCR; TCRdb's version includes in-frame clones alone and lacks a portion of them. This sample carries about 120,000 clones, 70% to 80% of them seen once, and the ten largest clones take about 9.9%. Material for sequencing was PBMCs. The receptors were gathered from a woman aged 50 to 60 in good health and CMV-seropositive.

With respect to this clone: Other DNA sequences in this specimen translate into the identical CDR3. The chain is built from TRBV19 and TRBJ2-5; the D is unclear. CDR3 size: 12 residues. Trimming pared 4 bases from V and 2 bases from J, leaving 5 bases between. Germline V gives CDR1 LNHDA, CDR2 SQIVND (reference sequence). This CDR3 reads CASSRGQETQYF. The CDR3 nucleotides are TGTGCCAGTAGTAGAGGACAAGAGACCCAGTACTTC.

This clone was observed a handful of times. The chain has TRBV7-2 and TRBJ2-5, with D perhaps TRBD2 (6 bases). V shed 5 bases and J shed 4 bases, with 14 bases lying between them. The V gene's germline CDR1 is SGHTA and CDR2 FQGNSA. The CDR3 runs 14 residues. The CDR3 coding sequence is TGTGCCAGCAGCGCAGGCGGGGCTCGAGAGACCCAGTACTTC. Protein sequence: CASSAGGARETQYF.

V is TRBV6-6 and J is TRBJ1-1; 9 positions match TRBD1. The V segment lost 0 bases and the J segment 7 bases; nucleotides outside the gene matches: 6. CDR1 is MNHNY and CDR2 is SVGAGI in the germline V gene (reference sequence). This CDR3 has 15 amino acids. The CDR3, as DNA: TGTGCCAGCAGTTACTCCACAGGGGGCCTCGGTGAAGCTTTCTTT. It yields the protein CASSYSTGGLGEAFF.

This clone is a singleton in its sample. The J gene is TRBJ2-7, the V gene TRBV6-1; TRBD2 is a possible D gene (5 bases). CDR1 is MNHNS, CDR2 SASEGT, per germline. The V gene lost 6 bases and the J gene lost 0 bases, with 12 bases spanning the gap. This CDR3 comprises 14 residues. The CDR3 region is CASRLGGSSYEQYF. The CDR3 DNA reads TGTGCCAGCAGGTTGGGTGGGAGCTCCTACGAGCAGTACTTC.

J is TRBJ1-2 and V is TRBV14, with TRBD1 identical over 10 bases. The germline V gene encodes CDR1 SGHDN and CDR2 FVKESK. The CDR3 loop spans 14 amino acids. V lost 4 bases to trimming and J lost 2 bases; unmatched junction nucleotides: 1. The CDR3 nucleotides read TGTGCCAGCAGCCTGGGACAGGGGAACTATGGCTACACCTTC. Translated: CASSLGQGNYGYTF.

The V call is TRBV15, the J call TRBJ1-4; D is perhaps TRBD1 (6 bases). In germline, CDR1 is LNHNV, CDR2 YYDKDF (reference sequence). There are 16 residues in the CDR3. Trimming pared 2 bases from V and 10 bases from J, leaving 20 bases between. CDR3 in DNA: TGTGCCACCAGCAGACCCCCGGGACAAACAGAGGGAAAACTGTTTTTT. Its translation: CATSRPPGQTEGKLFF.